Shown below are 23 T cell receptor beta chains from a single sample sequenced in a study of CD8+ T cells in alopecia areata. Stated treatment: oral pan-JAK inhibitor, 5-10 mg twice daily. Extracted RNA was reverse transcribed, and the resulting cDNA served as sequencing template. TCRdb keeps only in-frame clones here, not all; method: immunoSEQ multiplex PCR. The table shows more than 95,000 clones, with about 54% occurring only once. The source material was CD8+ T cells sorted from blood, sampled at week 4, from a patient treated with tofacitinib. The receptors were sampled from a human donor with alopecia areata.

The chain couples TRBV11-1 to TRBJ2-1; D not certain. Per the germline V gene, CDR1 is SGHAT and CDR2 is FQDESV (reference sequence). This CDR3 has 12 amino acids. Trimming pared 2 bases from V and 6 bases from J, leaving 5 bases between. In DNA form, the CDR3 reads TGTGCCAGCAGCTTATCCACCAATGAGCAGTTCTTC. This translates into CASSLSTNEQFF.

This clone occurred a few times. This chain joins TRBV30 and TRBJ2-1; 9 bases agree with TRBD1. The ends lost 1 base at V and 0 bases at J; junction bases unmatched: 7. CDR3 length: 17 amino acids. Per the germline V gene, CDR1 is GTSNPN and CDR2 is SVGIG (reference sequence). CDR3 in DNA: TGTGCCTGGAGTGCGCTACAGGGGGCCAGCTCCTACAATGAGCAGTTCTTC. Its protein is CAWSALQGASSYNEQFF.

This chain links TRBV27 with TRBJ1-5, with D possibly being TRBD1 (5 bases). The V end lost 6 bases, the J end lost 2 bases, and 11 bases lay between the germline ends. CDR1 MNHEY and CDR2 SMNVEV come from the germline V gene (reference sequence). This CDR3 region has 14 residues. CDR3 residues: CASSGRVGNQPQHF. For the CDR3, the DNA is TGTGCCAGCAGCGGCAGGGTGGGCAATCAGCCCCAGCATTTT.

V is TRBV30 and J is TRBJ2-7, with TRBD1 identical over 10 bases. CDR3 length equals 13 residues. Looked up from germline, CDR1 is GTSNPN and CDR2 is SVGIG (reference sequence). The ends lost 4 bases at V and 2 bases at J; junction bases unmatched: 2. The CDR3 bases are TGTGCCTGGACCGGGACAGGGGCCTACGAGCAGTACTTC. It is translated as CAWTGTGAYEQYF.

The chain is built from TRBV5-1 and TRBJ1-2, with D uncertain. The CDR3 contains 14 residues. Germline assignment: CDR1 SGHRS and CDR2 YFSETQ. The V end was cut by 4 bases, the J end by 2 bases, with 12 bases between. DNA for the CDR3: TGCGCCAGCAGCCTGGAGGCCCACAACTATGGCTACACCTTC. This gives the protein CASSLEAHNYGYTF.

This chain joins TRBV29-1 and TRBJ2-1; D perhaps matches TRBD1 (5 bases). CDR3 length equals 13 residues. The germline V and J ends were trimmed by 6 bases and 3 bases, with 12 bases remaining between them. Germline V gene data show CDR1 as SQVTM and CDR2 as ANQGSEA. CDR3 sequence: CSVDKENYNEQFF. The DNA of the CDR3 is TGCAGCGTGGACAAGGAAAACTACAATGAGCAGTTCTTC.

The chain recombines TRBV9 with TRBJ2-5; D unresolved. Deletions cut 0 bases from V and 4 bases from J, with 10 bases between. Germline assignment: CDR1 SGDLS and CDR2 YYNGEE. This CDR3 contains 14 residues. CDR3 in DNA: TGTGCCAGCAGCGTAGAAGATAGCAGAGAGACCCAGTACTTC. Encoded protein: CASSVEDSRETQYF.

V is TRBV6-5 and J is TRBJ1-4; D possibly corresponds to TRBD1 (6 bases). Germline V gene sequence: CDR1 MNHEY, CDR2 SVGAGI. The CDR3 is 14 residues long. V was shortened by 9 bases and J by 6 bases, with 17 bases between the two germline ends. The CDR3 protein is CASSYRERDEKLFF. DNA for the CDR3: TGTGCCAGTTCCTACAGGGAAAGGGATGAAAAACTGTTTTTT.

V is TRBV30 and J is TRBJ1-1; maybe TRBD1 (5 bases). The CDR3 sequence is 14 residues long. Trimming removed 6 bases at V and 1 base at J, with 15 bases between. Germline CDR1 and CDR2: GTSNPN and SVGIG (reference sequence). CDR3 residues: CACFFGGRNTEAFF. The CDR3 DNA reads TGTGCCTGCTTCTTTGGGGGAAGGAACACTGAAGCTTTCTTT.

The rearrangement joins TRBV19 to TRBJ1-4; D not resolved. The V and J ends lost 5 bases and 7 bases respectively, with 17 bases between them. The CDR3 loop spans 15 amino acids. CDR1 LNHDA and CDR2 SQIVND come from the germline V gene (reference sequence). The CDR3 bases are TGTGCCAGTAGTCCGTCCGGGGTCATGAGTGAAAAACTGTTTTTT. Amino acid sequence: CASSPSGVMSEKLFF.

The rearrangement joins TRBV9 to TRBJ2-7; D is unclear. The V and J ends lost 0 bases and 1 base respectively, with 5 bases between them. Germline CDR1 is SGDLS and CDR2 is YYNGEE. The CDR3 covers 13 residues. The CDR3 sequence is CASSVGSSYEQYF. The CDR3, as DNA: TGTGCCAGCAGCGTAGGTAGTTCCTACGAGCAGTACTTC.

The chain recombines TRBV29-1 with TRBJ2-1; D is ambiguous. This CDR3 contains 14 residues. V dropped 3 bases and J dropped 0 bases, with 9 bases sitting between them. CDR1 is SQVTM and CDR2 is ANQGSEA in the germline V gene. CDR3 bases: TGCAGCGTTGAGCTAAGGAGCTCCTACAATGAGCAGTTCTTC. This translates into CSVELRSSYNEQFF.

The chain uses TRBV7-9 and TRBJ2-5; 8 bases match TRBD2. Germline CDR1 reads SEHNR; CDR2 reads FQNEAQ (reference sequence). This CDR3 contains 15 residues. Germline trimming cut 1 base from V and 4 bases from J; bases unmatched to any gene: 5. The CDR3 region has the DNA TGTGCCAGCAGCTTAGTAGCGGGGTTTTCAGAGACCCAGTACTTC. Translated: CASSLVAGFSETQYF.

This clone was seen more than once but under ten times. The chain couples TRBV5-4 to TRBJ2-3; no clear D. The V and J ends lost 0 bases and 5 bases respectively, with 10 bases between them. CDR3 length: 14 residues. The germline V gene encodes CDR1 SGHNT and CDR2 YYREEE (reference sequence). In DNA form, the CDR3 reads TGTGCCAGCAGCTTGGGGACGGCTCAAGATACGCAGTATTTT. This gives the protein CASSLGTAQDTQYF.

Of note for this clone: Germline is not matched at one junction end, which may reflect a read error. J is TRBJ2-5 and V is TRBV6-5; no reliable D call. CDR1 is MNHEY and CDR2 is SVGAGI in the germline V gene. The CDR3 has 13 residues. CDR3 loop: CASSYYYQETQYF. CDR3 in DNA: TGTGCCAGCAGTTACTACTACCAGGAGACCCAGTACTTC.

A few counts support this clone. The chain carries TRBV5-6 and TRBJ2-1; 12 nucleotides agree with TRBD1. From germline, CDR1 is SGHDT and CDR2 YYEEEE. V gave up 3 bases and J gave up 10 bases; unmatched junction bases: 5. The CDR3 length is 14 residues. The DNA of the CDR3 is TGTGCCAGCAGCTGGGGACAGGGGGCGTGGGAGCAGTTCTTC. It codes for CASSWGQGAWEQFF.

This clone was found a few times. The rearrangement uses TRBV27 and TRBJ2-5, with TRBD2 matching over 14 bases. The V gene's germline CDR1 is MNHEY and CDR2 SMNVEV (reference sequence). V lost 6 bases and J lost 5; bases outside the gene matches: 8. This CDR3 comprises 16 residues. The CDR3 here is CASRSTTSGGAETQYF. CDR3 nucleotide sequence: TGTGCCAGCAGATCTACGACTAGCGGGGGGGCGGAGACCCAGTACTTC.

The V and J genes are TRBV29-1 and TRBJ1-2, with D tentatively TRBD1 (5 bases). With 5 bases removed from V and 8 bases from J, the gap between germline ends came to 12 bases. The CDR3 is 11 residues long. In germline, CDR1 is SQVTM, CDR2 ANQGSEA. CDR3 in DNA: TGCAGCGTTTCCGGGGGGTTAGGCTACACCTTC. Translation gives CSVSGGLGYTF.

This clone was recorded only once. The chain couples TRBV7-2 to TRBJ1-1, with D perhaps TRBD1 (5 bases). The CDR3 totals 14 residues. CDR1 is SGHTA and CDR2 is FQGNSA in the germline V gene. V shed 0 bases and J shed 7 bases, with 12 bases lying between them. In DNA form, the CDR3 reads TGTGCCAGCAGCTTAGCTTCAAAGCAGGGTGAAGCTTTCTTT. Protein product: CASSLASKQGEAFF.

The CDR3 is CASSMDRVNSPLHF. In DNA, the CDR3 is TGTGCCAGCAGTATGGACAGGGTCAACTCACCCCTCCACTTT. J is TRBJ1-6 and V is TRBV28; 8 bases are shared with TRBD1. The V and J ends lost 5 bases and 10 bases, in that order; junction bases with no gene match: 7. The germline V gene has CDR1 MDHEN and CDR2 SYDVKM. This CDR3 spans 14 amino acids.

The V call is TRBV5-6, the J call TRBJ2-5; the D gene could be TRBD1 or TRBD2 (5 bases each). The CDR3 is 16 residues long. CDR1 is SGHDT, CDR2 YYEEEE, per germline. Between the trimmed V and J ends, which lost 1 base and 4 bases, there was a span of 17 bases. The chain's CDR3 is CASSLYGTPLGETQYF. In DNA form, the CDR3 reads TGTGCCAGCAGCTTGTACGGGACGCCTCTGGGAGAGACCCAGTACTTC.

This clone appeared once. The chain combines TRBV2 with TRBJ2-3, with D unclear. The CDR3 runs 16 residues. V lost 0 bases, J lost 2 bases, and 12 bases lay in between. Germline V gene lookup returns CDR1 SNHLY and CDR2 FYNNEI. CDR3 DNA: TGTGCCAGCAGTGAAGCAGGAACGAGAACCACAGATACGCAGTATTTT. It specifies CASSEAGTRTTDTQYF.

The chain couples TRBV30 to TRBJ1-1; D is uncertain. V lost 2 bases and J lost 7, with 14 bases in between. The CDR3 loop spans 13 amino acids. From germline, CDR1 is GTSNPN and CDR2 SVGIG (reference sequence). DNA for the CDR3: TGTGCCTGGAGTTCAAGGTACTCGGGTGAAGCTTTCTTT. It is translated as CAWSSRYSGEAFF.